What follows are 3 T cell receptor beta chains derived from one specimen sequenced in a study of PD-1 blockade in classical Hodgkin lymphoma. Time point reported: cycle 4 day 1 (C4D1), after around six weeks of nivolumab. Every patient was affected by relapse after autologous stem cell transplantation, while exposure to brentuximab vedotin was not uniform. Investigators obtained CD8+ T cells from thawed PBMCs by magnetic negative selection. Repertoires were generated with immunoSEQ multiplex PCR, while TCRdb's copy carries only in-frame clones and drops some. Among some 18,000 clones listed, about 85% were seen once. This specimen consisted of CD8+ T cells from blood, obtained before the fourth cycle of nivolumab. The origin of the receptors is a human donor with classical Hodgkin lymphoma.

The chain joins TRBV11-2 to TRBJ2-7; D is undetermined. V was pared by 8 bases and J by 4 bases, with 12 bases between. CDR3 size: 12 residues. In germline, CDR1 is SGHAT, CDR2 FQNNGV. The CDR3 spells CASHTLGYEQYF. The CDR3 nucleotides are TGTGCCAGCCACACCTTAGGGTACGAGCAGTACTTC. Full variable domain (remainder filled in from reference TRBV11-2 and TRBJ2-7): EAGVAQSPRYKIIEKRQSVAFWCNPISGHATLYWYQQILGQGPKLLIQFQNNGVVDDSQLPKDRFSAERLKGVDSTLKIQPAKLEDSAVYLCASHTLGYEQYFGPGTRLTVT.

The chain couples TRBV27 to TRBJ2-7; D call uncertain. Germline V gene data show CDR1 as MNHEY and CDR2 as SMNVEV (reference sequence). V was cut by 3 bases and J by 4 bases, with 16 bases left in between. This CDR3 is built from 15 residues. The CDR3 DNA sequence: TGTGCCAGCAGTTTTACGGCCCAGCCCTCTTACGAGCAGTACTTC. Its protein is CASSFTAQPSYEQYF.

V gene TRBV27 combines with J gene TRBJ1-2; D might be TRBD1 (6 bases). From germline, CDR1 is MNHEY and CDR2 SMNVEV (reference sequence). Trimming left V 3 bases short and J 4 bases short, with 12 bases between. This CDR3 has 14 amino acids. CDR3 in DNA: TGTGCCAGCAGTTTGTTCGGCAGGGGCTATGGCTACACCTTC. Translated, it gives CASSLFGRGYGYTF.